A selection of T cell receptor beta chains follows, all from one sample in a study of blood T cell repertoires in COVID-19. Produced via immunoSEQ multiplex PCR; TCRdb's table is partial and in-frame only. The table records some 160,000 clones, 70% to 90% of them present only once. The sequenced sample consisted of peripheral blood. These TCRs come from a woman over 75 with COVID-19, enrolled during active disease. CDR3s leave out the opening cysteine and the closing phenylalanine or tryptophan.

J gene,V gene,CDR3 protein
TRBJ1-2,TRBV5-1,ASSQGQGLTYGYT
TRBJ2-1,TRBV7-2,ASSLITAVYNEQF
TRBJ2-7,TRBV4-2,ASSQELAGVGEQY
TRBJ1-2,TRBV4-2,ASSQDLSGEYGYT
TRBJ2-1,TRBV4-1,ASSQWGRGGSGRLEQF
TRBJ2-7,TRBV4-2,ASSREVRVHEQY
TRBJ2-3,TRBV28,ASSLLGSGQGTTDTQY
TRBJ2-2,TRBV7-2,ASSLLAGGFRELF
TRBJ2-1,TRBV28,ASNLAGAAYNEQF
TRBJ2-1,TRBV7-9,ASSFDSGDEQF
TRBJ1-2,TRBV6-2/TRBV6-3,ASSYSGRVDYGYT
TRBJ1-1,TRBV3-1/TRBV3-2,ASSLRTGGLTEAF
TRBJ2-1,TRBV5-5,ASSLLTGGYNEQF
TRBJ2-2,TRBV7-9,ASRTGFTGELF
TRBJ1-3,TRBV6-5,ASSYLEGNTIY
TRBJ1-1,TRBV7-2,ASRHGQGMNTEAF
TRBJ1-1,TRBV19,ASTLTGLVTEAF
TRBJ2-3,TRBV4-2,ASSQDSGGLTSGYSTDTQY
TRBJ2-7,TRBV7-3,ASSYAVDGRVDYEQY
TRBJ2-5,TRBV11-2,ASSLAGIETQY
TRBJ2-7,TRBV12-3/TRBV12-4,ASSFLYEQY
TRBJ2-7,TRBV28,ASSPGTGKY
TRBJ2-6,TRBV19,ASSIWPAGANVLT
TRBJ2-1,TRBV5-1,ASSWGLAGGPNEQF
TRBJ1-5,TRBV2,ASAGQGAGVSGNQPQH
TRBJ2-7,TRBV4-3,ASSQALPPADEQY
TRBJ2-2,TRBV7-2,ASSLQGRGVTGELF
TRBJ2-5,TRBV24-1,ATSGGQGGGETQY
TRBJ2-2,TRBV7-8,ASSSSGLAGSNTGELF
TRBJ2-6,TRBV5-1,ASSLRQGSGNVLT
TRBJ1-2,TRBV9,ASSAEWPGDYGYT
TRBJ2-7,TRBV6-2/TRBV6-3,ASSRGGLGTYEQY
TRBJ2-3,TRBV7-6,ASSAGDGGTDTQY
TRBJ2-5,TRBV4-3,ASSQDYGVVEETQY
TRBJ1-3,TRBV2,ASIGFGAAGSSGNTIY
TRBJ1-2,TRBV10-3,ALKPYGYT
TRBJ2-3,TRBV19,ASSILQGSGTDTQY
TRBJ2-1,TRBV28,ASSLSPASDEQF
TRBJ1-2,TRBV5-1,ASSLGQALGDGYT
TRBJ1-1,TRBV29-1,SVAEQGVAF
TRBJ2-3,TRBV11-1,ASNHRGTSGTDTQY
TRBJ2-5,TRBV12-3/TRBV12-4,ASSSSGETQY
TRBJ2-1,TRBV10-3,AAGTSGISYNEQF
TRBJ2-5,TRBV7-2,ASSYSGSFAETQY
TRBJ2-7,TRBV6-5,ASSPDRGNRKQY
TRBJ2-2,TRBV7-9,ASRLGGVTSTGELF
TRBJ1-2,TRBV12-3/TRBV12-4,ASSLDGGYGYT
TRBJ2-4,TRBV7-6,ASSSGQALAKNIQY
TRBJ1-4,TRBV28,ASSLSGAATNEKLF
TRBJ1-5,TRBV28,ASRPGGRDQPQH
TRBJ1-5,TRBV19,ASRTTGRLSNQPQH
TRBJ2-1,TRBV7-9,ASSTRDSGADNEQF
TRBJ2-5,TRBV5-1,ASSLAAGVETQY